Following are 2 T cell receptor beta chains from one sample sequenced in a study of chemoradiotherapy in HPV16-positive cancers. Produced via immunoSEQ multiplex PCR; TCRdb's table is partial and in-frame only. The sample includes more than 9,000 clones, roughly 80% of them seen just once. The sample here was taken from a patient who underwent chemoradiotherapy. The source is a human donor with HPV-associated anogenital cancer.

The V and J genes are TRBV27 and TRBJ2-5; possibly TRBD2 for D (5 bases). Germline V gene sequence: CDR1 MNHEY, CDR2 SMNVEV (reference sequence). This CDR3 is 16 amino acids long. Trimming removed 6 bases from V and 5 bases from J, with 22 bases in between. The CDR3 coding sequence is TGTGCCAGCAGCCCGGGCCCTCCCTCTAGGGAGGAGACCCAGTACTTC. It codes for CASSPGPPSREETQYF.

The rearrangement links TRBV5-1 to TRBJ1-2, with D possibly TRBD1 on 6 matching bases. CDR1 and CDR2 (germline): SGHRS, YFSETQ. The CDR3 runs 16 residues. V lost 4 bases, J lost 7 bases, and 23 bases lay in between. CDR3 residues: CASSRGGGGGDGGYTF. In DNA, the CDR3 is TGCGCCAGCAGCCGAGGAGGGGGAGGGGGTGACGGTGGCTACACCTTC.